This entry lists 23 T cell receptor beta chains sequenced from one sample in a study of identical twins. TCRdb processed the 5' RACE reads anew with MiXCR; each CDR3 protein has one entry. The sample lists under 900,000 distinct CDR3 sequences; 9% to 15% were seen once. This same sample was also part of a study on yellow fever vaccine responses in identical twins.

Sequencing was performed on PBMCs. These receptors were collected from a woman aged 18-29 years in good health.

This clonotype was detected many times. J is TRBJ2-7 and V is TRBV3-1; D remains ambiguous. V was cut by 1 base and J by 0 bases, with 7 bases left in between. Germline values: CDR1 LGHDT, CDR2 YNNKEL (reference sequence). The CDR3 consists of 14 residues. CDR3: CASSQGRSSYEQYV. The CDR3 nucleotides read TGTGCCAGCAGCCAAGGTAGAAGCTCCTACGAGCAGTACGTC.

V usage is TRBV15 and J usage is TRBJ2-7; 9 nucleotides line up with TRBD1. This CDR3 contains 14 residues. CDR1 and CDR2 (germline): LNHNV, YYDKDF (reference sequence). After removal of 5 bases from V and 1 base from J, the junction contained 3 bases not matched to a gene. The CDR3 nucleotides are TGTGCCACCAGCGGACAGGGGCCTTCCTACGAGCAGTACTTC. Encoded protein: CATSGQGPSYEQYF.

This chain uses TRBV5-1 with TRBJ2-7; the D is unclear. Trimming removed 4 bases from V and 3 bases from J, with 20 bases in between. The CDR3 has 16 amino acids. The germline V gene encodes CDR1 SGHRS and CDR2 YFSETQ. CDR3 region: CASSRTADGMVYEQYF. CDR3 nucleotide sequence: TGCGCCAGCAGCCGAACCGCCGACGGAATGGTCTACGAGCAGTACTTC.

This clonotype appeared many times. V gene TRBV19 combines with J gene TRBJ2-7, with a possible D match to TRBD1 (6 bases). The germline CDR1 and CDR2 sequences are LNHDA and SQIVND (reference sequence). V gave up 1 base and J gave up 3 bases, with 19 bases separating them. The CDR3 loop spans 17 amino acids. CDR3 sequence reads: CASSIGGLTGGFYEQYF. The CDR3 nucleotides are TGTGCCAGTAGTATAGGTGGGCTGACAGGTGGATTCTACGAGCAGTACTTC.

This clonotype was seen more than once but under ten times. J is TRBJ2-1 and V is TRBV27, with D maybe TRBD2 (6 bases). Germline V gives CDR1 MNHEY, CDR2 SMNVEV (reference sequence). Trimming cost V 0 bases and J 0 bases, with 15 bases left between them. CDR3 size: 18 residues. CDR3 nucleotides: TGTGCCAGCAGTTTATCCGCCTATAGCGGCAGCTCCTACAATGAGCAGTTCTTC. It specifies CASSLSAYSGSSYNEQFF.

This chain links TRBV29-1 with TRBJ2-7, with D unclear. Trimming pared 6 bases from V and 3 bases from J, leaving 12 bases between. The CDR3 has 12 amino acids. Germline V CDR1 and CDR2: SQVTM, ANQGSEA. The CDR3 loop reads CSVALSGYEQYF. CDR3 nucleotides: TGCAGCGTCGCCCTTTCGGGCTACGAGCAGTACTTC.

This clonotype was counted a few times. The chain carries TRBV10-3 and TRBJ2-7; 8 bases line up with TRBD2. The J segment lost 0 bases and the V segment lost 1 base, leaving 8 bases of the junction unmatched. Germline CDR1 is ENHRY and CDR2 is SYGVKD. This CDR3 spans 17 amino acids. The CDR3 region is CAISELPLAASSYEQYF. As DNA, the CDR3 is TGTGCCATCAGTGAGTTGCCACTAGCGGCGAGCTCCTACGAGCAGTACTTC.

This clonotype was counted a few times. The V and J genes are TRBV7-6 and TRBJ2-5; D gene uncertain. Trimming left V 0 bases short and J 1 base short, with 9 bases between. Looked up from germline, CDR1 is SGHVS and CDR2 is FNYEAQ. The CDR3 totals 15 residues. CDR3 in DNA: TGTGCCAGCAGCTTAGCCCGCAGCAGCCAAGAGACCCAGTACTTC. Translated, it gives CASSLARSSQETQYF.

This clonotype was seen only a few times. The rearrangement links TRBV6-5 to TRBJ1-4, with D hard to call. Trimming left V 6 bases short and J 3 bases short, with 5 bases between. Germline assignment: CDR1 MNHEY and CDR2 SVGAGI. The CDR3 runs 12 residues. The CDR3 spells CASRSPNEKLFF. The CDR3 DNA sequence: TGTGCCAGCAGAAGCCCTAATGAAAAACTGTTTTTT.

The chain uses TRBV5-1 and TRBJ2-1; 8 bases map to TRBD2. Germline V lookup: CDR1 SGHRS, CDR2 YFSETQ. This CDR3 comprises 15 residues. The junction had 7 bases not matched to a gene; V was cut back by 4 bases and J by 4 bases. The CDR3 DNA reads as TGCGCCAGCAGCGGTAGCGGGGTAGGTTACAATGAGCAGTTCTTC. Translation gives CASSGSGVGYNEQFF.

This clonotype was observed at least ten times. The V call is TRBV12-3 or TRBV12-4, the J call TRBJ1-6; D gene unclear. V was clipped by 2 bases and J by 9 bases, with 8 bases between them. The CDR3 is made up of 13 amino acids. The CDR3 nucleotides read TGTGCCAGCAGTTTATCAGAGTTTTCACCCCTCCACTTT. This translates into CASSLSEFSPLHF.

The chain carries TRBV10-1 and TRBJ2-5, with D possibly being TRBD2 (5 bases). Deletions cut 3 bases from V and 5 bases from J, with 13 bases between. This CDR3 contains 14 residues. Per germline, CDR1 WNHNN and CDR2 SYGVQD (reference sequence). This chain's CDR3 is CASSDGGGRETQYF. CDR3 coding DNA: TGCGCCAGCAGTGATGGTGGAGGACGGGAGACCCAGTACTTC.

This clonotype was found many times. The chain employs TRBV2 and TRBJ1-2; D unresolved. V dropped 3 bases and J dropped 4 bases, with 21 bases sitting between them. The CDR3 contains 17 residues. CDR1 is SNHLY and CDR2 is FYNNEI in the germline V gene. The CDR3 sequence: CASSDSRLRHEGYGYTF. The CDR3 DNA reads as TGTGCCAGCAGTGACAGTCGTTTGAGACACGAGGGCTATGGCTACACCTTC. Using reference TRBV2 and TRBJ1-2 for the parts outside the CDR3, the full variable domain is EPEVTQTPSHQVTQMGQEVILRCVPISNHLYFYWYRQILGQKVEFLVSFYNNEISEKSEIFDDQFSVERPDGSNFTLKIRSTKLEDSAMYFCASSDSRLRHEGYGYTFGSGTRLTVV.

The chain joins TRBV20-1 to TRBJ1-5; TRBD1 matches at 8 bases. V was clipped by 2 bases and J by 6 bases; unmatched bases: 6. CDR1 is DFQATT and CDR2 is SNEGSKA in the germline V gene (reference sequence). This CDR3 comprises 14 residues. CDR3 amino acids: CSARPLQGGQPQHF. In nucleotides, the CDR3 is TGCAGTGCTAGACCTTTACAGGGGGGTCAGCCCCAGCATTTT.

Many counts were recorded for this clonotype. The V call is TRBV29-1, the J call TRBJ2-1, with 9 bases matching TRBD1. CDR3 length: 13 amino acids. CDR1 and CDR2 from the germline V gene are SQVTM and ANQGSEA. J lost 6 bases, V lost 7 bases, and 7 bases had no gene match. This CDR3 reads CSGPSGQGNEQFF. In nucleotides, the CDR3 is TGCAGCGGACCTTCGGGACAGGGCAATGAGCAGTTCTTC.

V and J are TRBV4-1 and TRBJ2-7, with 8 bases that match TRBD2. Germline V CDR1 and CDR2: MGHRA, YSYEKL. The CDR3 sequence is 18 residues long. Trimming took 0 bases from V and 0 from J; bases not matched to a gene: 10. The DNA for the CDR3 is TGCGCCAGCAGCCAAGATGTGGTAGCGGGATACATCTCCTACGAGCAGTACTTC. Protein product: CASSQDVVAGYISYEQYF.

This clonotype appeared a few times. The chain couples TRBV20-1 to TRBJ2-3; TRBD2 matches at 7 bases. Germline V CDR1 and CDR2: DFQATT, SNEGSKA (reference sequence). J lost 3 bases, V lost 1 base, and 4 bases had no gene match. The CDR3 sequence is 14 residues long. The CDR3 protein is CSARGLALTDTQYF. DNA for the CDR3: TGCAGTGCTAGAGGACTAGCTCTGACAGATACGCAGTATTTT.

This clonotype was seen a handful of times. The CDR3 DNA reads as TGTGCCAGCAGCGCCCATTCACCCCTCCACTTT. Protein sequence: CASSAHSPLHF. The chain couples TRBV25-1 to TRBJ1-6; D gene uncertain. Trimming shortened V by 6 bases and J by 8 bases, and 5 bases separated the two germline ends. CDR1 and CDR2 (germline): MGHDK, SYGVNS. The length of the CDR3 is 11 residues.

This clonotype has only a few counts. This rearrangement joins TRBV12-3 or TRBV12-4 to TRBJ1-6, with a tentative D call TRBD1 (5 bases). Trimming left V 3 bases short and J 7 bases short, with 16 bases between. CDR3 length equals 16 residues. The CDR3 is CASSFIKGPGNSPLHF. The CDR3 nucleotides read TGTGCCAGCAGTTTTATAAAGGGACCAGGCAATTCACCCCTCCACTTT.

The sample holds a few counts of this clonotype. The rearrangement joins TRBV20-1 to TRBJ2-5, with D possibly being TRBD2 (6 bases). The germline gives CDR1 DFQATT, CDR2 SNEGSKA (reference sequence). The CDR3 contains 13 residues. V was shortened by 8 bases and J by 5 bases, with 18 bases between the two germline ends. The CDR3 coding sequence is TGCAGTTTACGGGGGACGATCTGGGAGACCCAGTACTTC. Protein product: CSLRGTIWETQYF.

In its sample, this clonotype was seen many times. The V call is TRBV6-1, the J call TRBJ1-5; D is possibly TRBD1 (6 bases). The CDR3 loop spans 14 amino acids. Germline loops: CDR1 MNHNS, CDR2 SASEGT. V dropped 1 base and J dropped 3 bases, with 7 bases sitting between them. The CDR3 DNA reads as TGTGCCAGCAGTGAAGGGACAGACAATCAGCCCCAGCATTTT. It codes for CASSEGTDNQPQHF.

The sample holds a few counts of this clonotype. V and J are TRBV20-1 and TRBJ2-7, with D perhaps matching TRBD1 (6 bases). V was shortened by 5 bases and J by 0 bases, with 14 bases between the two germline ends. This CDR3 is 14 amino acids long. In germline, CDR1 is DFQATT, CDR2 SNEGSKA (reference sequence). CDR3 residues: CSACRTESSYEQYF. The CDR3 coding sequence is TGCAGTGCTTGTAGGACAGAGAGCTCCTACGAGCAGTACTTC.

This clonotype has just a few counts. The chain has TRBV6-1 and TRBJ2-3, with 7 bases matching TRBD2. CDR3 length: 15 residues. Germline values: CDR1 MNHNS, CDR2 SASEGT. Trimming removed 6 bases from V and 2 bases from J; junction bases left unmatched: 8. The CDR3 coding sequence is TGTGCCAGCAGCTGGGGGGGACTTCCCACAGATACGCAGTATTTT. Amino acids: CASSWGGLPTDTQYF.